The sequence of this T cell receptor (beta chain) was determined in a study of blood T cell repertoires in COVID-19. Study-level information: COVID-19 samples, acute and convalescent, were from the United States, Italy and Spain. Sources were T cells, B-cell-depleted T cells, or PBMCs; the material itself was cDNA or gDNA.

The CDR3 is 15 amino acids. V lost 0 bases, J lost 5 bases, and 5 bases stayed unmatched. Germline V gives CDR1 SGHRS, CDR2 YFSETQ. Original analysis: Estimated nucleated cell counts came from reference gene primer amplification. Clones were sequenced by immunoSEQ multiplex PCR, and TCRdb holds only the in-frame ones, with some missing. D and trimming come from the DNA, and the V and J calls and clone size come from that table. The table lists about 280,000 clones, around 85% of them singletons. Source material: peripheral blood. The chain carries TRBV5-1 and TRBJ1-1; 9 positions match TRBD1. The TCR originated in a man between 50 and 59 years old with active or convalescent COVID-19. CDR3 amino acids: CASSLGGQGRTEAFF. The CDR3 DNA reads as TGCGCCAGCAGCTTGGGGGGACAGGGTAGGACTGAAGCTTTCTTT.